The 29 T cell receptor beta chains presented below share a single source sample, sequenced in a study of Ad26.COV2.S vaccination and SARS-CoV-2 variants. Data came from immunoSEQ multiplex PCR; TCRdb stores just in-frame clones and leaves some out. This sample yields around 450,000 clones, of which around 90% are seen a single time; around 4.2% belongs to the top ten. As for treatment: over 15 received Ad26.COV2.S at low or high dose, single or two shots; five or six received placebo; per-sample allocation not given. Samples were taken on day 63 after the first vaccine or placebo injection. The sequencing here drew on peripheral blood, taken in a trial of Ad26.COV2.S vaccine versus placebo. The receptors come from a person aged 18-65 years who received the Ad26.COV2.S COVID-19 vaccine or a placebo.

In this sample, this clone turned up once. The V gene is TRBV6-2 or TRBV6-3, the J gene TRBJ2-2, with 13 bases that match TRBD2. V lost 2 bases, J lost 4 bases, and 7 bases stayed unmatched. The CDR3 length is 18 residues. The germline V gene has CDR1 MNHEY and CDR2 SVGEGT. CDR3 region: CASSYRGLAGEFTGELFF. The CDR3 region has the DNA TGTGCCAGCAGTTACCGAGGACTAGCGGGAGAATTCACCGGGGAGCTGTTTTTT.

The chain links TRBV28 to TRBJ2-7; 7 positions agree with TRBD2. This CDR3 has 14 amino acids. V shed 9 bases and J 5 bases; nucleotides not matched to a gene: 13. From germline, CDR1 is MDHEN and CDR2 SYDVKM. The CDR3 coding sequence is TGTGCCAGTGGTCTGGGCGGGAGTAGCGACGAGCAGTACTTC. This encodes CASGLGGSSDEQYF.

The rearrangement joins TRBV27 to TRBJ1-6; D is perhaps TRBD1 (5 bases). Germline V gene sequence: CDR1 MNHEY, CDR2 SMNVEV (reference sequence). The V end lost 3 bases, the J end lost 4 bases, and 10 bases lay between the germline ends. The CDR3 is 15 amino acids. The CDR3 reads CASSFGGPYNSPLHF. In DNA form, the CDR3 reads TGTGCCAGCAGTTTTGGGGGACCTTATAATTCACCCCTCCACTTT.

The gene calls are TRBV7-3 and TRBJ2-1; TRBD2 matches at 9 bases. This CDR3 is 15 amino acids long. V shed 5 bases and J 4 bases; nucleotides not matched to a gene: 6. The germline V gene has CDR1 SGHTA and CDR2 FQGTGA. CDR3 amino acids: CASSTRLAAYNEQFF. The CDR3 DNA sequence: TGTGCCAGCAGCACCCGACTAGCGGCTTACAATGAGCAGTTCTTC.

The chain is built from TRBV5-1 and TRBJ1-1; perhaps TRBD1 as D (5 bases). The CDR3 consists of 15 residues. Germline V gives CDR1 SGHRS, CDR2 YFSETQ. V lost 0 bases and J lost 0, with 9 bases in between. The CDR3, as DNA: TGCGCCAGCAGCTTGGTAGGGGCGCTGAACACTGAAGCTTTCTTT. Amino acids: CASSLVGALNTEAFF.

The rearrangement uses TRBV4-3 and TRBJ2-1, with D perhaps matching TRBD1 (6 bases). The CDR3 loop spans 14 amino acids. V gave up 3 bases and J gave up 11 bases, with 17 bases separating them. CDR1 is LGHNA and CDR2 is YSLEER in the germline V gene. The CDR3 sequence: CASSQRLARDKQFF. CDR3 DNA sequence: TGCGCCAGCAGCCAGAGGTTAGCACGGGACAAGCAGTTCTTC.

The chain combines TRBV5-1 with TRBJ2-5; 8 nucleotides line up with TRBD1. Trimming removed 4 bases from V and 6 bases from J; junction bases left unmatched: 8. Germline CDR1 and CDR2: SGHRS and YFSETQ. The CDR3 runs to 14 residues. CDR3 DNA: TGCGCCAGCAGCCTAAGAGACAGGGGCCAGACCCAGTACTTC. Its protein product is CASSLRDRGQTQYF.

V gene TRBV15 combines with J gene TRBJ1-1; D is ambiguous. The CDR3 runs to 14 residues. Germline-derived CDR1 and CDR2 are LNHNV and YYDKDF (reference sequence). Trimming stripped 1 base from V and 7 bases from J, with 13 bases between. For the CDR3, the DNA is TGTGCCACCAGCAGAGGCCGCGTTGGCCTTGAAGCTTTCTTT. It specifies CATSRGRVGLEAFF.

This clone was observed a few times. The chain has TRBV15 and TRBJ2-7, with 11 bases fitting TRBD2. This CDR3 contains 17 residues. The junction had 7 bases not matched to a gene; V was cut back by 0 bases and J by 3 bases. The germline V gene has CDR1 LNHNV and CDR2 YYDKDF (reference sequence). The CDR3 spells CATSRDQLAGVIYEQYF. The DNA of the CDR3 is TGTGCCACCAGCAGAGACCAACTAGCGGGAGTCATCTACGAGCAGTACTTC.

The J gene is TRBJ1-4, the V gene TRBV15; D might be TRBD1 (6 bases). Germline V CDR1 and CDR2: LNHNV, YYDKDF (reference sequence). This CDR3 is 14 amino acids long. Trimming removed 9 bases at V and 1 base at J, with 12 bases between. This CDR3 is CATGGRGTNEKLFF. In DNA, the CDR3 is TGTGCCACAGGGGGAAGAGGAACTAATGAAAAACTGTTTTTT.

CDR3 bases: TGTGCCAGCAGCTTAGGACAGGACTATGGCTACACCTTC. It specifies CASSLGQDYGYTF. V gene TRBV5-5 combines with J gene TRBJ1-2; 7 nucleotides align to TRBD1. Per the germline V gene, CDR1 is SGHKS and CDR2 is YYEKEE (reference sequence). V gave up 2 bases and J gave up 3 bases; unmatched junction bases: 1. The CDR3 has 13 amino acids.

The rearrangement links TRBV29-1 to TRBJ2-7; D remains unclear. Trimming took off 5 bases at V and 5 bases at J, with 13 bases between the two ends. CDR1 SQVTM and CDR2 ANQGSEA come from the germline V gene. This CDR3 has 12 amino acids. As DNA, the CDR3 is TGCAGCGTTAGACCCGGTATTGACGAGCAGTACTTC. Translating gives CSVRPGIDEQYF.

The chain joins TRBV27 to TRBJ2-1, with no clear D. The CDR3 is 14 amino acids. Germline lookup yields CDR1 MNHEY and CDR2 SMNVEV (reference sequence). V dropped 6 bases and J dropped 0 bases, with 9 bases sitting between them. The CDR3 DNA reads TGTGCCAGCAGCCGGGTGAGCTCCTACAATGAGCAGTTCTTC. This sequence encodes CASSRVSSYNEQFF.

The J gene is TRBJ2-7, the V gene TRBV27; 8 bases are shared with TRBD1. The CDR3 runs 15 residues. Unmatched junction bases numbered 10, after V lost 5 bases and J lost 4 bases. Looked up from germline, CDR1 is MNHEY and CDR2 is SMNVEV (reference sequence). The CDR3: CASSPVGQGAYEQYF. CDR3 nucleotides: TGTGCCAGCAGTCCAGTAGGTCAGGGGGCGTACGAGCAGTACTTC.

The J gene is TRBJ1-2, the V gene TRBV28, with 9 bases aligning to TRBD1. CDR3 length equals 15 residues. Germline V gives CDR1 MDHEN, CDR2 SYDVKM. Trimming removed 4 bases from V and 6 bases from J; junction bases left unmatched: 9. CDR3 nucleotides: TGTGCCAGCAGTTCCTGGGACAGGGAGTTTGATGGCTACACCTTC. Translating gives CASSSWDREFDGYTF.

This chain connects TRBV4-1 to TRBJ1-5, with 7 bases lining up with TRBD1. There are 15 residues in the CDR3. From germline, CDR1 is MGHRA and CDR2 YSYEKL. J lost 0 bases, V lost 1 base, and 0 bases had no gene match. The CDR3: CASSQGTGSNQPQHF. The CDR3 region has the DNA TGCGCCAGCAGCCAAGGGACAGGTAGCAATCAGCCCCAGCATTTT.

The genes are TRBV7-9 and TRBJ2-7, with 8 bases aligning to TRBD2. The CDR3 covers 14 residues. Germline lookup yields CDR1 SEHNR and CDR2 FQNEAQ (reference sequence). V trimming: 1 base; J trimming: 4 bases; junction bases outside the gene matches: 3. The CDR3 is CASSLGTSMYEQYF. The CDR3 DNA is TGTGCCAGCAGCTTAGGGACTAGCATGTACGAGCAGTACTTC.

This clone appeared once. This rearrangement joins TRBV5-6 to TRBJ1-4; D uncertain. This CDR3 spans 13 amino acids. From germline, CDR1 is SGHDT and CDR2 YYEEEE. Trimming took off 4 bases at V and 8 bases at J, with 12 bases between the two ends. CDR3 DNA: TGTGCCAGCAGCCCGACTGGATACGAAAAACTGTTTTTT. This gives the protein CASSPTGYEKLFF.

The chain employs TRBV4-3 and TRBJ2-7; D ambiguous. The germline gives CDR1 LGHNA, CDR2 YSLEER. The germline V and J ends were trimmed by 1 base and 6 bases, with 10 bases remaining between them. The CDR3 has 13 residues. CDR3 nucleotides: TGCGCCAGCAGCCAAGTCTACGGTGGCGAGCAGTACTTC. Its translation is CASSQVYGGEQYF.

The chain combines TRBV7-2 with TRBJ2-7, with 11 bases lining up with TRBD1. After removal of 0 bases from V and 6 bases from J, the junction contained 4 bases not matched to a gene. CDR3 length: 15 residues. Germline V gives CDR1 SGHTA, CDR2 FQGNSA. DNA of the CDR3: TGTGCCAGCAGCTTAGCGGGGGGACAGGGGGTCGAGCAGTACTTC. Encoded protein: CASSLAGGQGVEQYF.

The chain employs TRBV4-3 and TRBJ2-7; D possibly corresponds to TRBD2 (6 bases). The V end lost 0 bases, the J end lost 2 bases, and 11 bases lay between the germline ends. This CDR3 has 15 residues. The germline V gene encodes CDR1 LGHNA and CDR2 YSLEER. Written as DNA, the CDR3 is TGCGCCAGCAGCCAAGAGTACGGGGGAACCTACGAGCAGTACTTC. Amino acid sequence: CASSQEYGGTYEQYF.

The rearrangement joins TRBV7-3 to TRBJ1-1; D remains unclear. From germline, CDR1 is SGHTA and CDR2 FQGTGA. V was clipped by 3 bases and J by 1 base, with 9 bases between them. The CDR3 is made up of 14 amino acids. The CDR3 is CASSFTDGNTEAFF. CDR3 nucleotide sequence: TGTGCCAGCAGCTTCACGGACGGGAACACTGAAGCTTTCTTT.

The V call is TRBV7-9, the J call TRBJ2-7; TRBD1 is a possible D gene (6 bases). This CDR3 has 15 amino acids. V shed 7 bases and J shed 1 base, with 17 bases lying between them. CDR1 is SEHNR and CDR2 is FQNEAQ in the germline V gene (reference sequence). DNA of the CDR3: TGTGCCAGCACCCTCTCCGGGACACCATCCTACGAGCAGTACTTC. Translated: CASTLSGTPSYEQYF.

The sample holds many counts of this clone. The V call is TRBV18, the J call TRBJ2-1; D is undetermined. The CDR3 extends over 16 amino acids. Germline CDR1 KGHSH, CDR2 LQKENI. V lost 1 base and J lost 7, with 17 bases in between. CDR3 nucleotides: TGTGCCAGCTCACCACTCTTTGGCGCAGGCGCGAATGAGCAGTTCTTC. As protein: CASSPLFGAGANEQFF.

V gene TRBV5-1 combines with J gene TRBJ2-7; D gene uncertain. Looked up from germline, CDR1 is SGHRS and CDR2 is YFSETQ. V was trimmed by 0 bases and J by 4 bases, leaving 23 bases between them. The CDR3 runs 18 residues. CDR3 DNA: TGCGCCAGCAGCTTGGATCCGAGAGTCCCGTCACAAGGGTACGAGCAGTACTTC. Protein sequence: CASSLDPRVPSQGYEQYF.

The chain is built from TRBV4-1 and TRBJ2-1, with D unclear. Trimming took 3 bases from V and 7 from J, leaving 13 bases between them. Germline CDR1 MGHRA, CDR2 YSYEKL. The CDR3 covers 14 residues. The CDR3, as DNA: TGCGCCAGCAGCCAGCCCGAAGTGATTAATGAGCAGTTCTTC. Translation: CASSQPEVINEQFF.

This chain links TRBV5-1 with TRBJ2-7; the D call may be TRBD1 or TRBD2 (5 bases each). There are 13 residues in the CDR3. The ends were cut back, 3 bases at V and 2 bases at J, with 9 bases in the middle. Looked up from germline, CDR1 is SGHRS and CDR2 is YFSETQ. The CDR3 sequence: CASSWDRTYEQYF. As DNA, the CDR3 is TGCGCCAGCAGCTGGGACCGAACCTACGAGCAGTACTTC. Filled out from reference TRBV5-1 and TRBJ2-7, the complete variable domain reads KAGVTQTPRYLIKTRGQQVTLSCSPISGHRSVSWYQQTPGQGLQFLFEYFSETQRNKGNFPGRFSGRQFSNSRSEMNVSTLELGDSALYLCASSWDRTYEQYFGPGTRLTVT.

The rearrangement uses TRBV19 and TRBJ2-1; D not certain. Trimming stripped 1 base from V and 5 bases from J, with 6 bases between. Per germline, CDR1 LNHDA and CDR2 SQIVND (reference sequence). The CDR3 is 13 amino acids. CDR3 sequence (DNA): TGTGCCAGTAGTATAGCCGTTAACAATGAGCAGTTCTTC. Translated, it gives CASSIAVNNEQFF.

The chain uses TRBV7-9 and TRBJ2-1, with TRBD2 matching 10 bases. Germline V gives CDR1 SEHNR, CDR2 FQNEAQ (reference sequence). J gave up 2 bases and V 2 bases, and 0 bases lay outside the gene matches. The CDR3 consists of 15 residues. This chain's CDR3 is CASSLTSGTYNEQFF. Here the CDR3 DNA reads TGTGCCAGCAGCTTAACTAGCGGGACCTACAATGAGCAGTTCTTC.